The 9 T cell receptor beta chains reported below all come from one sample, sequenced in a study of shared clonotypes between healthy human individuals. Terminally differentiated effector memory CD45RA+ cells were excluded from the naive CD8 cells, which were CD45RO-negative and positively selected for CCR7. The repertoire was sequenced with immunoSEQ multiplex PCR; TCRdb's copy has only in-frame clones and lacks some. Counted here are around 1.9 million clones, roughly 91% occurring once; the ten biggest clones make up more than 1.5%. Material: naive CD8+ T cells from PBMCs. These receptors were obtained from a man aged 18 to 29 in good health. Some clones in this sample may be carry-over from other donors' samples.

Points on this clone: Distinct nucleotide sequences in the sample also encode this CDR3. V is TRBV4-1 and J is TRBJ1-2; no reliable D call. Germline V gene sequence: CDR1 MGHRA, CDR2 YSYEKL. V lost 1 base and J 3 bases, leaving 6 bases between the germline ends. This CDR3 has 13 residues. The CDR3: CASSQGRDYGYTF. The CDR3 nucleotides read TGCGCCAGCAGCCAAGGGCGAGACTATGGCTACACCTTC.

V gene TRBV2 combines with J gene TRBJ2-1; 9 bases fit TRBD2. J was trimmed by 5 bases and V by 6 bases; bases with no gene match: 8. The CDR3 is 15 amino acids. Germline assignment: CDR1 SNHLY and CDR2 FYNNEI. CDR3 loop: CASRVAGELDNEQFF. The CDR3 DNA is TGTGCCAGCAGGGTAGCGGGAGAGCTAGACAATGAGCAGTTCTTC. Variable domain in full (rest from reference TRBV2 and TRBJ2-1): EPEVTQTPSHQVTQMGQEVILRCVPISNHLYFYWYRQILGQKVEFLVSFYNNEISEKSEIFDDQFSVERPDGSNFTLKIRSTKLEDSAMYFCASRVAGELDNEQFFGPGTRLTVL.

The chain combines TRBV29-1 with TRBJ2-1, with TRBD2 matching over 12 bases. Germline V gives CDR1 SQVTM, CDR2 ANQGSEA. The V gene end was trimmed by 1 base and the J gene end by 3 bases; junction bases not matched to a gene: 7. The CDR3 contains 17 residues. The CDR3 spells CSVEGLLLAGGYNEQFF. The CDR3 DNA follows: TGCAGCGTTGAAGGCCTTTTACTAGCGGGAGGCTACAATGAGCAGTTCTTC.

This chain uses TRBV5-1 with TRBJ2-1; 7 bases map to TRBD2. Germline V gene data show CDR1 as SGHRS and CDR2 as YFSETQ. CDR3 length: 15 residues. Unmatched junction bases numbered 13, after V lost 5 bases and J lost 8 bases. The DNA of the CDR3 is TGCGCCAGCAGTCCTTGGCGGGAGTCCCAACATGAGCAGTTCTTC. Residues: CASSPWRESQHEQFF.

The J gene is TRBJ2-4, the V gene TRBV7-9, with D perhaps being TRBD1 or TRBD2 (5 bases each). The CDR3 has 15 residues. The V gene lost 5 bases and the J gene lost 2 bases, with 13 bases spanning the gap. Looked up from germline, CDR1 is SEHNR and CDR2 is FQNEAQ (reference sequence). Written as DNA, the CDR3 is TGTGCCAGCAGCCTCGCTTCGGGGCCCAAAAACATTCAGTACTTC. The encoded protein is CASSLASGPKNIQYF.

The chain links TRBV4-1 to TRBJ1-3; TRBD1 is a possible D gene (6 bases). Germline V CDR1 and CDR2: MGHRA, YSYEKL. This CDR3 is 16 amino acids long. V lost 7 bases and J 0 bases, leaving 16 bases between the germline ends. CDR3 sequence (DNA): TGCGCCAGCACCACGGGGGGGCCGACCTCTGGAAACACCATATATTTT. This translates into CASTTGGPTSGNTIYF.

Of note for this clone: The sample holds other DNA sequences that translate to the same CDR3. The chain joins TRBV2 to TRBJ2-7; D is unclear. The CDR3 sequence is 13 residues long. Trimming took off 6 bases at V and 1 base at J, with 10 bases between the two ends. In germline, CDR1 is SNHLY, CDR2 FYNNEI. CDR3 DNA sequence: TGTGCCAGCAGGGGTACAGTTTCCTACGAGCAGTACTTC. Translating it yields CASRGTVSYEQYF. The entire variable domain, with the rest obtained from reference TRBV2 and TRBJ2-7, is as follows: EPEVTQTPSHQVTQMGQEVILRCVPISNHLYFYWYRQILGQKVEFLVSFYNNEISEKSEIFDDQFSVERPDGSNFTLKIRSTKLEDSAMYFCASRGTVSYEQYFGPGTRLTVT.

CDR3 residues: CASSEAGRRNTEAFF. The CDR3 nucleotides read TGTGCCAGCAGTGAAGCTGGGCGGCGGAACACTGAAGCTTTCTTT. The chain employs TRBV2 and TRBJ1-1; D gene ambiguous. V was shortened by 0 bases and J by 1 base, with 9 bases between the two germline ends. This CDR3 contains 15 residues. Per the germline V gene, CDR1 is SNHLY and CDR2 is FYNNEI.

This clone was seen only once. The gene calls are TRBV6-1 and TRBJ2-7; 11 bases align to TRBD2. Germline loops: CDR1 MNHNS, CDR2 SASEGT. The CDR3 totals 16 residues. J gave up 0 bases and V 4 bases, and 5 bases lay outside the gene matches. The CDR3 reads CASSVTGLAGSYEQYF. The DNA of the CDR3 is TGTGCCAGCAGTGTAACCGGACTAGCGGGCTCCTACGAGCAGTACTTC.